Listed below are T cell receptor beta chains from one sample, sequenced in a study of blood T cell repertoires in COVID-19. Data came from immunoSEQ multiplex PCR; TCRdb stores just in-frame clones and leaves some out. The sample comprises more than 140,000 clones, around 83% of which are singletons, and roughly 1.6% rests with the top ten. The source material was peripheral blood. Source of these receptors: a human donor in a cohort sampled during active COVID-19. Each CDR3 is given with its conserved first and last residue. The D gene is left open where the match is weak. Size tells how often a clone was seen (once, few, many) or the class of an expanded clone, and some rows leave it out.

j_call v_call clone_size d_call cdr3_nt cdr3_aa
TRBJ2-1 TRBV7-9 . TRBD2 TGTGCCAGCAAAGGGGAGGGCTCCTACAATGAGCAGTTCTTC CASKGEGSYNEQFF
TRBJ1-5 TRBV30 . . TGTGCCTGGAGTGATCCCCGACACCCGCCCCAGCATTTT CAWSDPRHPPQHF
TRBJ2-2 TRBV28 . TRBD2 TGTGCCAGCAGGGCTAGCGGGAGTGGGACCGGGGAGCTGTTTTTT CASRASGSGTGELFF
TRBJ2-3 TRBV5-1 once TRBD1 TGCGCCAGCAGCTTAGGGACAGCCACAGATACGCAGTATTTT CASSLGTATDTQYF
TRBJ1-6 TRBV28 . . TGTGCCAGCAGTTTATGGGGCAGGGGTGCAGGTTCACCCCTCCACTTT CASSLWGRGAGSPLHF
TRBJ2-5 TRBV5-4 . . TGTGCCAGCAGCCCGGTGGAGGGAGGAGTAGAGACCCAGTACTTC CASSPVEGGVETQYF
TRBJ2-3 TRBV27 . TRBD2 TGTGCCAGCAGTTTTTTAGCGACTAGCGGGTTGTTGGATACGCAGTATTTT CASSFLATSGLLDTQYF
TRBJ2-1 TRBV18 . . TGTGCCAGCTCACCAGAACAAACTAGCCACAATGAGCAGTTCTTC CASSPEQTSHNEQFF
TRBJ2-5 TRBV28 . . TGTGCCAGCAGTTTTGGAGTCGGTCCTCAAGAGACCCAGTACTTC CASSFGVGPQETQYF
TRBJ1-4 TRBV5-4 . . TGTGCCAGCAGCTTGGGGGGGCGCACTAATGAAAAACTGTTTTTT CASSLGGRTNEKLFF
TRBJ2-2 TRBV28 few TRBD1 TGTGCCAGCAGTCCGTGGACAGGATACACCGGGGAGCTGTTTTTT CASSPWTGYTGELFF
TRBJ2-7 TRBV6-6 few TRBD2 TGTGCCAGCAGTTGGGGACTAGCGGGAAATTACGAGCAGTACTTC CASSWGLAGNYEQYF
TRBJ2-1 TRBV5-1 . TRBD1 TGCGCCAGCAGCCGCAGTTTGGGACAGGGGTACAATGAGCAGTTCTTC CASSRSLGQGYNEQFF
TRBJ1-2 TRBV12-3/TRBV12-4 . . TGTGCCAGCAGTTTGGGCAGGGTCTATGGCTACACCTTC CASSLGRVYGYTF
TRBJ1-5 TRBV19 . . TGTGCCAGTAGTATGTCGGGGGATCAGCCCCAGCATTTT CASSMSGDQPQHF
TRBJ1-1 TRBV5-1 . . TGCGCCAGCAGCTGGACTCCGGGCCAGGGGCTGGACACTGAAGCTTTCTTT CASSWTPGQGLDTEAFF
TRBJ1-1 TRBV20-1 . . TGCAGTGCGGCTGTGACTTATGAAGCTTTCTTT CSAAVTYEAFF
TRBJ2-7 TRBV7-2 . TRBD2 TGTGCCAGCAGCTTAGGCGGGACTAGCGGGAGGGCCTACGAGCAGTACTTC CASSLGGTSGRAYEQYF
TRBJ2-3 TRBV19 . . TGTGCCAGTAGTATATTTGGCAGGGGCGCAGATACGCAGTATTTT CASSIFGRGADTQYF
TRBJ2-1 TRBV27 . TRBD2 TGTGCCAGCAGTCCTCGTAGCGGGAGTGGTAATGAGCAGTTCTTC CASSPRSGSGNEQFF
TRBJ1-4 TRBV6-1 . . TGTGCCAGCAGTGTTAGTAGGGGAATAAATGAAAAACTGTTTTTT CASSVSRGINEKLFF
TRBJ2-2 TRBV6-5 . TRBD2 TGTGCCAGTATGGTCCTAGCGGGGAACACCGGGGAGCTGTTTTTT CASMVLAGNTGELFF
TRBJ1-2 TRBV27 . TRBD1 TGTGCCAGCAGTTCGACAGGGTTCTACTATGGCTACACCTTC CASSSTGFYYGYTF
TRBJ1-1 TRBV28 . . TGTGCCAGTCCACCCAGCAGAGGTCGCACTGAAGCTTTCTTT CASPPSRGRTEAFF
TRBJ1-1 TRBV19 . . TGTGCCAGTAGTATTGGTCATCGGAGGACTGAAGCTTTCTTT CASSIGHRRTEAFF
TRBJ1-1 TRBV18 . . TGTGCCAGCTCACCGGGGGGAAACACTGAAGCTTTCTTT CASSPGGNTEAFF
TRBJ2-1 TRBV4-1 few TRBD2 TGCGCCAGCAGCCCAGGGCCGGGACTAGCGGGATATGAGCAGTTCTTC CASSPGPGLAGYEQFF
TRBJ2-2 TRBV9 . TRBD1 TGTGCCAGCAGCCCGACAGGGGCCACCGGGGAGCTGTTTTTT CASSPTGATGELFF
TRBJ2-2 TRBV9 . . TGTGCCAGCAGCGTAGTCCCTAGGGGGGAGCTGTTTTTT CASSVVPRGELFF
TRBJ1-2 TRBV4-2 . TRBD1 TGTGCCAGCAGCCAAGATTCCGCAGGGGGCATCAACTATGGCTACACCTTC CASSQDSAGGINYGYTF
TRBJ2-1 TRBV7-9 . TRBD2 TGTGCCAGCAGCTTAACTAGCGGGAGGCTGGGTGAGCAGTTCTTC CASSLTSGRLGEQFF
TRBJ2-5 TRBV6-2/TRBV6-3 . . TGTGCCAGCAGTTACTCGAACCGGGGGCGAGCGGGATATATAGAGACCCAGTACTTC CASSYSNRGRAGYIETQYF
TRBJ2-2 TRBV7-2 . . TGTGCCAGCAGCTTGCTGACTGCCGCGAACACCGGGGAGCTGTTTTTT CASSLLTAANTGELFF
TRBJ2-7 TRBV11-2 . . TGTGCCAGCAGCTTAGGGCACCGCTACGAGCAGTACTTC CASSLGHRYEQYF
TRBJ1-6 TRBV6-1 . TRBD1 TGTGCCAGCAGTGAAGAGGGGACAGGGGTGGCACCCCTCCACTTT CASSEEGTGVAPLHF
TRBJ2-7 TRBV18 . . TGTGCCAGCTCCCCGCTACTGACAGATTTCTACGAGCAGTACTTC CASSPLLTDFYEQYF
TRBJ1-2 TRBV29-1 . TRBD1 TGCAGCGTTGCATATGGGACAGGAGTGTATGGCTACACCTTC CSVAYGTGVYGYTF
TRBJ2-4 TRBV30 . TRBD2 TGTGCCTGGAGTGGGGGGTGCGGGAGGGCGGCAGGGGCCAAAAACATTCAGTACTTC CAWSGGCGRAAGAKNIQYF
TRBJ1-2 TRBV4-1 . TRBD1 TGCGCCAGCAGCCAAGATCCTCGAGGACAGGGTAACTTTGGCTACACCTTC CASSQDPRGQGNFGYTF
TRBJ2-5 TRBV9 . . TGTGCCAGCAGCGCCCAAGGGAGTCAGGAGACCCAGTACTTC CASSAQGSQETQYF
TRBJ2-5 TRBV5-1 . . TGCGCCAGCAGCTTGGCCCAAACGGAAGAGACCCAGTACTTC CASSLAQTEETQYF
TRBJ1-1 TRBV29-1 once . TGCAGCGTTGGGAGGACAGTGAACACTGAAGCTTTCTTT CSVGRTVNTEAFF
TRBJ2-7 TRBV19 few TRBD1 TGTGCCAGTAGTAACAGACAGGGACGATACGAGCAGTACTTC CASSNRQGRYEQYF
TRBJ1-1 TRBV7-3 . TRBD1 TGTGCCAGCCGACTCGGCGGGACAGGGAACACTGAAGCTTTCTTT CASRLGGTGNTEAFF
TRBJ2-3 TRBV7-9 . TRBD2 TGTGCCAGCAGCTTAGGCGGGAGGGGCACAGATACGCAGTATTTT CASSLGGRGTDTQYF
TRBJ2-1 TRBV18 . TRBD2 TGTGCCAGCTCACCCACGACTAGCGGTTACAATGAGCAGTTCTTC CASSPTTSGYNEQFF
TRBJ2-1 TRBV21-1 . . TGTGCCAGCAGCAAAGAGGGCGGGCCGGACCACTACAATGAGCAGTTCTTC CASSKEGGPDHYNEQFF
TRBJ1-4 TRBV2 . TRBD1 TGTGCCAGCAGAACGTCCCGGGACAGGGGTGCTAATGAAAAACTGTTTTTT CASRTSRDRGANEKLFF
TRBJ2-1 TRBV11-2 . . TGTGCCAGCAGCACCTATGGGCAGATCAATGAGCAGTTCTTC CASSTYGQINEQFF
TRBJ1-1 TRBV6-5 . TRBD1 TGTGCCAGCAAAAGCGAGGGGGCAGGCAACACTGAAGCTTTCTTT CASKSEGAGNTEAFF
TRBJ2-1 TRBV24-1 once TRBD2 TGTGCCACCAGTGATTGGGGGGGACTAGCGGTCTACAATGAGCAGTTCTTC CATSDWGGLAVYNEQFF
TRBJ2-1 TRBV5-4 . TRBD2 TGTGCCAGCAGTGCCATCGGACTAGCGAGGGAGGGGTTCACTGAGCAGTTCTTC CASSAIGLAREGFTEQFF
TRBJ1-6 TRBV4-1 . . TGCGCCAGCAGCCAGGGGCAGAGCTCCTATAATTCACCCCTCCACTTT CASSQGQSSYNSPLHF
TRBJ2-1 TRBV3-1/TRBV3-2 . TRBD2 TGTGCCAGCAGCCAAGGGACTAGCGGTGACAATGAGCAGTTCTTC CASSQGTSGDNEQFF
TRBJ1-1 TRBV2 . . TGTGCCAGCAGTGAGGGACCTCCCCGGGAGGCTTTCTTT CASSEGPPREAFF
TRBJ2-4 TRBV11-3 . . TGTGCCAGCAGTTCAAGGACAGAAAACATTCAGTACTTC CASSSRTENIQYF
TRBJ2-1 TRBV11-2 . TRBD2 TGTGCCAGCAGCTGGGAGCGGGAGGCGAGGAATGAGCAGTTCTTC CASSWEREARNEQFF
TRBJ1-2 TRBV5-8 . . TGTGCCAGCAGCTTGGGGCGGAACTATGGCTACACCTTC CASSLGRNYGYTF
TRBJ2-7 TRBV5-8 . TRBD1 TGTGCCAGCAGCGCCCCTGGGACAGGGGGAGTTTACGAGCAGTACTTC CASSAPGTGGVYEQYF
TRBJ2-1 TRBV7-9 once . TGTGCCAGCAGCTTGGCCTCGCAGATGGTGCAGTTCTTC CASSLASQMVQFF